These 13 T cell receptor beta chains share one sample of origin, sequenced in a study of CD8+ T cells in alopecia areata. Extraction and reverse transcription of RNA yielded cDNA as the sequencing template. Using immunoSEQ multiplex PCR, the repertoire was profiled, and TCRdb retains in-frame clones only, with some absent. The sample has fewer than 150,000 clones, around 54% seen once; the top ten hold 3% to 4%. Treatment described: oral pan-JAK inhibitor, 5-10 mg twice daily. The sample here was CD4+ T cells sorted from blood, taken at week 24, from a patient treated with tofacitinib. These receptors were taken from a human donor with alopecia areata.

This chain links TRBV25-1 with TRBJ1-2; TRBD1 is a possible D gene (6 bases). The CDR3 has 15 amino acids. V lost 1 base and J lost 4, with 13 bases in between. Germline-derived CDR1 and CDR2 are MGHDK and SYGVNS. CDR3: CASSEWQGRSYGYTF. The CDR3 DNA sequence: TGTGCCAGCAGTGAATGGCAGGGGAGGTCCTATGGCTACACCTTC.

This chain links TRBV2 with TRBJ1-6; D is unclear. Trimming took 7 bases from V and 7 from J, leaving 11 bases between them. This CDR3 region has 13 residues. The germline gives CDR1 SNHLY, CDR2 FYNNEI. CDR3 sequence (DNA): TGTGCCAGCAACTCTGCGGAGAATTCACCCCTCCACTTT. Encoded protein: CASNSAENSPLHF. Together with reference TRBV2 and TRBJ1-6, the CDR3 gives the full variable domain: EPEVTQTPSHQVTQMGQEVILRCVPISNHLYFYWYRQILGQKVEFLVSFYNNEISEKSEIFDDQFSVERPDGSNFTLKIRSTKLEDSAMYFCASNSAENSPLHFGNGTRLTVT.

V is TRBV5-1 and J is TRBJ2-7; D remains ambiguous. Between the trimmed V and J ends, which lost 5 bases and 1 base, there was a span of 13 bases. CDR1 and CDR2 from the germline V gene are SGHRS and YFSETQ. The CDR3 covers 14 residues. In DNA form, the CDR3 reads TGCGCCAGCAGACAGACGTTAGAATCCTACGAGCAGTACTTC. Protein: CASRQTLESYEQYF.

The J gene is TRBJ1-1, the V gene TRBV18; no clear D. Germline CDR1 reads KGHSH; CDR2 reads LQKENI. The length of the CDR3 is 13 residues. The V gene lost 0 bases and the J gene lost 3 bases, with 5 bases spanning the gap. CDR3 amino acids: CASSPPVDTEAFF. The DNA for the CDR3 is TGTGCCAGCTCACCACCGGTAGACACTGAAGCTTTCTTT.

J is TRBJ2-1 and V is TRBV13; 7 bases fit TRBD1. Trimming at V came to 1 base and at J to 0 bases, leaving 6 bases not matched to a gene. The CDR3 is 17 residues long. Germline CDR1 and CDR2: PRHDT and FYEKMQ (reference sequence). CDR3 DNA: TGTGCCAGCAGCTTAGTAGGGACAGATAGCTCCTACAATGAGCAGTTCTTC. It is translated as CASSLVGTDSSYNEQFF. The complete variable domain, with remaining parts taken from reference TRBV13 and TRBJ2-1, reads AAGVIQSPRHLIKEKRETATLKCYPIPRHDTVYWYQQGPGQDPQFLISFYEKMQSDKGSIPDRFSAQQFSDYHSELNMSSLELGDSALYFCASSLVGTDSSYNEQFFGPGTRLTVL.

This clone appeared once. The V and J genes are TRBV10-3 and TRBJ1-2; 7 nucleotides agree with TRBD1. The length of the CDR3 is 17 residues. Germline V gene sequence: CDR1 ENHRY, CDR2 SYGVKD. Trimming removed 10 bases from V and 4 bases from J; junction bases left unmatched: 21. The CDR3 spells CATRRDRILSDGYGYTF. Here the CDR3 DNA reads TGTGCCACCCGTCGGGACAGAATATTAAGTGATGGCTATGGCTACACCTTC.

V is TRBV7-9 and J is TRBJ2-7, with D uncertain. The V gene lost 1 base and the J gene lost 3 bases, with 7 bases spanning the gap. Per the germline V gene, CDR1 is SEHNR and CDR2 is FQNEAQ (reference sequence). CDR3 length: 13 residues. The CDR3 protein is CASSLGGNYEQYF. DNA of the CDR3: TGTGCCAGCAGCTTAGGTGGCAACTACGAGCAGTACTTC.

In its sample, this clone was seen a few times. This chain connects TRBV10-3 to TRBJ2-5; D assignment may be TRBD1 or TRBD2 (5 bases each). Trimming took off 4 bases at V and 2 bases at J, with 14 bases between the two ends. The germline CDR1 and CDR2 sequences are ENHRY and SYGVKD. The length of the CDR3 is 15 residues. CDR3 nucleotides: TGTGCCATCAGTGCGTCTGGGGACGGACAAGAGACCCAGTACTTC. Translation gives CAISASGDGQETQYF.

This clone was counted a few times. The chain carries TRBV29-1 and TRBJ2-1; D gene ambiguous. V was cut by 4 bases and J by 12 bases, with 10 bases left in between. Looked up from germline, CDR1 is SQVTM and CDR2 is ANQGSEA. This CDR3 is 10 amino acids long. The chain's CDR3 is CSVGRPGQFF. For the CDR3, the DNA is TGCAGCGTTGGACGGCCTGGGCAGTTCTTC.

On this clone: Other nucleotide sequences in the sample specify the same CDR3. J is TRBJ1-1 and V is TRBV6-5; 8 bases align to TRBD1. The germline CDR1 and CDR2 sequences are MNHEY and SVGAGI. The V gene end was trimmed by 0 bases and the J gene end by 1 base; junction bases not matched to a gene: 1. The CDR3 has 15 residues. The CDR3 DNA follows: TGTGCCAGCAGTTACTCGGGGACAGGGAACACTGAAGCTTTCTTT. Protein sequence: CASSYSGTGNTEAFF.

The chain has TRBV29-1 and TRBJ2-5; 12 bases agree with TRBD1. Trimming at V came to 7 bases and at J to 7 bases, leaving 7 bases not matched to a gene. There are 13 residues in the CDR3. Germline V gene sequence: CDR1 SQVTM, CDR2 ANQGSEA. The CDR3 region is CSGDRGPLGTQYF. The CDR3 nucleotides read TGCAGCGGGGACAGGGGGCCCCTGGGGACCCAGTACTTC. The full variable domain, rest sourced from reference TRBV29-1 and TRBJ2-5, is SAVISQKPSRDICQRGTSLTIQCQVDSQVTMMFWYRQQPGQSLTLIATANQGSEATYESGFVIDKFPISRPNLTFSTLTVSNMSPEDSSIYLCSGDRGPLGTQYFGPGTRLLVL.

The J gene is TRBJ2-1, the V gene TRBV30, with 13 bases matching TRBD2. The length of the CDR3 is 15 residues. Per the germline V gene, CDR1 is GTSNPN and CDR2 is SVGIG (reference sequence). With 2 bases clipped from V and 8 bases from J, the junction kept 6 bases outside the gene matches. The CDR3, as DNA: TGTGCCTGGAGTCTACTAGCGGGGGGGTACGATGAGCAGTTCTTC. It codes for CAWSLLAGGYDEQFF.

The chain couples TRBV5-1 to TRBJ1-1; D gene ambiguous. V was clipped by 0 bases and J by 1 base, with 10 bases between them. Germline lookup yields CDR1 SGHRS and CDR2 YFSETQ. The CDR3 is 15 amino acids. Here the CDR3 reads CASSLEYGQNTEAFF. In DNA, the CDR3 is TGCGCCAGCAGCTTGGAATACGGTCAGAACACTGAAGCTTTCTTT.